This T cell receptor (beta chain) was sequenced for a study of CD8+CD57+ T cells in acquired aplastic anemia. For the study at large: Sorted CD4+ and CD8+ cell DNA averaged roughly 3.2 ug.

Flow cytometry had shown expanded CD8+CD57+ cells in the patients chosen for sequencing. Severe acquired aplastic anemia was present in all patients. Genomic DNA acted as the template from which TCR beta VDJ combination and CDR3 sequence profiling were carried out. TCRdb reprocessed the reads with MiXCR, giving one entry per CDR3 protein. In the table there are some 170,000 distinct CDR3 sequences, around 60% of which are singletons. This clonotype was counted ten times or more. Antigen specificity is unknown. V was pared by 6 bases and J by 7 bases, with 18 bases between. This CDR3 is 14 amino acids long. Study-level findings and limits: Overlapping CD8+ CDR3 repertoires of patients and controls contained some 30 shared sequences.

The chain recombines TRBV12-3 or TRBV12-4 with TRBJ1-1; D is uncertain. This sequence originates from a human donor with aplastic anemia. Sequenced input: sorted CD4+, CD8+, or CD8+CD57+ T cells (not recorded which) from PBMCs. The CDR3 DNA is TGTGCCAGCAGCCCGGATGAGGGAAATTATGAAGCTTTCTTT. Its translation: CASSPDEGNYEAFF.